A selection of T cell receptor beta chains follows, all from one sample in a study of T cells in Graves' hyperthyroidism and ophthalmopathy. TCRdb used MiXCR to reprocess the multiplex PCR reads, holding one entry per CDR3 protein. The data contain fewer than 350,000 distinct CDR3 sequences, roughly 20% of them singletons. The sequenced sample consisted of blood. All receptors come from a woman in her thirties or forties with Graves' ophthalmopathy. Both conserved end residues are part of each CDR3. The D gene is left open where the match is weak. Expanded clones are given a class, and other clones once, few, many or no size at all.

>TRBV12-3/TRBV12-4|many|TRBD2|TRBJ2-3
CASSLGAGASDTQYF
TGTGCCAGCAGTTTAGGAGCGGGAGCATCTGATACGCAGTATTTT
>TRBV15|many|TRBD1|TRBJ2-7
CATSTRDRGYEQYF
TGTGCCACCAGCACCCGGGACAGGGGTTACGAGCAGTACTTC
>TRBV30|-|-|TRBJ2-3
CAWSAPTRTDTQYF
TGTGCCTGGAGTGCACCGACCCGCACAGATACGCAGTATTTT
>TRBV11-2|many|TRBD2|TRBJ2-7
CASSLGGTSGLSYEQYF
TGTGCCAGCAGCTTAGGTGGAACTAGCGGCCTATCCTACGAGCAGTACTTC
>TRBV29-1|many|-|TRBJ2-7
CSYRSGSYEQYF
TGCAGCTATAGGTCAGGTTCCTACGAGCAGTACTTC
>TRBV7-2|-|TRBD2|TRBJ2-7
CASSLAFGSSGRYEQYF
TGTGCCAGCAGCTTAGCTTTTGGGTCTAGCGGGAGGTACGAGCAGTACTTC
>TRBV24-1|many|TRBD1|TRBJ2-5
CATSDPGTEETQYF
TGTGCCACCAGTGACCCCGGGACAGAAGAGACCCAGTACTTC
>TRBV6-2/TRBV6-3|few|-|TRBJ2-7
CASGDSFSYEQYF
TGTGCCAGCGGTGACTCTTTCTCCTACGAGCAGTACTTC
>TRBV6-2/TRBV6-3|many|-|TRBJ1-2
CASSYLGVYYGYTF
TGTGCCAGCAGTTATTTAGGGGTCTACTATGGCTACACCTTC
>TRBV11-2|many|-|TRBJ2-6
CASSPYFISGANVLTF
TGTGCCAGCAGCCCCTACTTTATCTCTGGGGCCAACGTCCTGACTTTC
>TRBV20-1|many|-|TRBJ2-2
CSARRASRSTGELFF
TGCAGTGCTAGGCGGGCTAGCCGGAGCACCGGGGAGCTGTTTTTT
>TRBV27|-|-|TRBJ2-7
CASSLTAGLPSYEQYF
TGTGCCAGCAGTTTAACGGCGGGTCTACCCTCCTACGAGCAGTACTTC
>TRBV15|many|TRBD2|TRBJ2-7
CATSGGSTSETYEQYF
TGTGCCACCAGTGGCGGGTCGACTAGCGAAACCTACGAGCAGTACTTC
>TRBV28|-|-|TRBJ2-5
CASSLRGGGQETQYF
TGTGCCAGCAGTTTGAGGGGGGGAGGACAAGAGACCCAGTACTTC
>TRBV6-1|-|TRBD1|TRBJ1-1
CASRGTGKAFF
TGTGCCAGCAGGGGGACAGGGAAAGCTTTCTTT
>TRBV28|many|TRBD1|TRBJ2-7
CASSSPPGTEPSYSYEQYF
TGTGCCAGCAGTTCCCCCCCCGGGACAGAGCCTTCCTACTCCTACGAGCAGTACTTC
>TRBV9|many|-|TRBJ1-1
CASSPHRGANTEAFF
TGTGCCAGCAGCCCCCATCGAGGAGCGAACACTGAAGCTTTCTTT
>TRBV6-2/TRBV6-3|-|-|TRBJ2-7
CASSYFRDYEQYF
TGTGCCAGCAGTTACTTCCGGGACTACGAGCAGTACTTC
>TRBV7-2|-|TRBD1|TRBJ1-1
CASSSRTGGKNEAFF
TGTGCCAGCAGCTCAAGGACAGGGGGGAAGAATGAAGCTTTCTTT
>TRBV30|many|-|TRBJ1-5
CAWSPRGDQPQHF
TGTGCCTGGAGTCCCCGGGGGGATCAGCCCCAGCATTTT
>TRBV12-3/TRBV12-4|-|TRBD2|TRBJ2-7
CASSLAVGGPGYEQYF
TGTGCCAGCAGTTTAGCGGTGGGAGGGCCGGGGTACGAGCAGTACTTC
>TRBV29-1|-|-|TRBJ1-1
CSVTQGLTANTEAFF
TGCAGCGTTACCCAAGGCCTCACAGCGAACACTGAAGCTTTCTTT
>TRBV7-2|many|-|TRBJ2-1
CASSSAPTIPGFF
TGTGCCAGCAGCTCGGCCCCGACTATACCCGGGTTCTTC
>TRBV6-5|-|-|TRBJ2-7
CASSYTLDYEQYF
TGTGCCAGCAGTTACACCCTGGACTACGAGCAGTACTTC
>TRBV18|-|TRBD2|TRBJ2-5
CASSETSGYQETQYF
TGTGCCAGCTCAGAGACTAGCGGGTACCAAGAGACCCAGTACTTC
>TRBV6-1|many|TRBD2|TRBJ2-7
CATNLAGTYEQYF
TGTGCCACCAACCTAGCGGGAACCTACGAGCAGTACTTC
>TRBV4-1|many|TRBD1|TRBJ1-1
CASSQQGVNTEAFF
TGCGCCAGCAGCCAACAGGGGGTCAACACTGAAGCTTTCTTT
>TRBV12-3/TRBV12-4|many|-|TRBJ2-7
CASGPLGTNYEQYF
TGTGCCAGCGGGCCTCTTGGCACAAACTACGAGCAGTACTTC
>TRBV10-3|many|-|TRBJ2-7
CAISESGWVRTGAFF
TGTGCCATCAGTGAGTCAGGCTGGGTTAGGACGGGCGCATTCTTC
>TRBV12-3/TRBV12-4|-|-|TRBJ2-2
CASSRGGMNTGELFF
TGTGCCAGCAGTCGAGGGGGGATGAACACCGGGGAGCTGTTTTTT
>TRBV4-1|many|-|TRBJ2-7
CASSQGTQDSYEQYF
TGCGCCAGCAGCCAAGGGACACAAGACTCCTACGAGCAGTACTTC
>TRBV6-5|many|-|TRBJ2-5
CASSYSGGSEETQYF
TGTGCCAGCAGTTACTCGGGCGGAAGTGAAGAGACCCAGTACTTC
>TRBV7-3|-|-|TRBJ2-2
CASSKRGGSNTGELFF
TGTGCCAGCAGCAAAAGGGGCGGGTCGAACACCGGGGAGCTGTTTTTT
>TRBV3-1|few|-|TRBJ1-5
CPSSSDSNQPQHF
TGTCCCAGCAGCTCGGACAGCAATCAGCCCCAGCATTTT
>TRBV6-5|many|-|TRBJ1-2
CASSYTDANYGYTF
TGTGCCAGCAGTTACACTGACGCTAACTATGGCTACACCTTC
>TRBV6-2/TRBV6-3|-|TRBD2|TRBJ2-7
CASSPPSGRTDYEQYF
TGTGCCAGCAGTCCCCCTAGCGGGAGAACGGACTACGAGCAGTACTTC
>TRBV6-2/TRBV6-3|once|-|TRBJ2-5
CASGWKGQETQYF
TGTGCCAGCGGCTGGAAGGGGCAAGAGACCCAGTACTTC
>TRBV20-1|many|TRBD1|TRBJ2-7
CSAEGQGVPYEQYF
TGCAGTGCTGAGGGGCAGGGGGTACCCTACGAGCAGTACTTC
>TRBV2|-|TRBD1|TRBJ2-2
CASSADRRNTGELFF
TGTGCCAGCAGTGCGGACAGGCGGAACACCGGGGAGCTGTTTTTT
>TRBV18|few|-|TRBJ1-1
CASSPLPQGMDTEAFF
TGTGCCAGCTCACCCCTACCACAGGGCATGGACACTGAAGCTTTCTTT
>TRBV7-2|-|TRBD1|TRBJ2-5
CASSPPGQGGTQYF
TGTGCCAGCAGCCCGCCGGGACAGGGGGGGACCCAGTACTTC
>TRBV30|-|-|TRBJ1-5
CAWSVAHNQPQHF
TGTGCCTGGAGTGTAGCCCACAATCAGCCCCAGCATTTT
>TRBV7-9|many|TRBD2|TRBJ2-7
CASSDSGGSYEQYF
TGTGCCAGCAGCGATAGCGGGGGTTCCTACGAGCAGTACTTC
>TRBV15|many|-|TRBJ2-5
CATSRVADETQHF
TGTGCCACCAGCAGAGTTGCGGACGAGACCCAGCACTTC
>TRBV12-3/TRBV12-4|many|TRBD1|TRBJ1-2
CASSLVGGAGRGYTF
TGTGCCAGCAGTTTAGTAGGGGGCGCCGGACGTGGCTACACCTTC
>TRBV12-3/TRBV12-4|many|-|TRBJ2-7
CASSLGGQTYEQYF
TGTGCCAGCAGTTTAGGCGGGCAAACCTACGAGCAGTACTTC
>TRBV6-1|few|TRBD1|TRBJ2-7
CASRAGQGPYEQYF
TGTGCCAGCAGGGCGGGACAGGGTCCCTACGAGCAGTACTTC
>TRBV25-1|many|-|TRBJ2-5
CASRDSHQEGETQYF
TGTGCCAGCAGAGATAGCCATCAAGAAGGAGAGACCCAGTACTTC
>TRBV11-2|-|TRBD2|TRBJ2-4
CASSWGFGLADVAKNIQYF
TGTGCCAGCAGCTGGGGCTTCGGACTAGCCGATGTAGCCAAAAACATTCAGTACTTC
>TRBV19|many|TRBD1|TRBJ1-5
CASNTGTGVGSNQPQHF
TGTGCCAGTAATACCGGGACAGGGGTCGGAAGCAATCAGCCCCAGCATTTT
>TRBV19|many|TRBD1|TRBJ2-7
CATRPTGDHEQYF
TGTGCCACAAGACCGACAGGGGACCACGAGCAGTACTTC
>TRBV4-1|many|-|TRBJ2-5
CASSQGTMETQYF
TGCGCCAGCAGCCAAGGGACAATGGAGACCCAGTACTTC
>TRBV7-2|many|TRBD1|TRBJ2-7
CASSLAGTDLYEQYF
TGTGCCAGCAGCTTAGCTGGGACAGATCTCTACGAGCAGTACTTC
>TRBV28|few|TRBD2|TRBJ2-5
CASSSNALAGGRETQYF
TGTGCCAGCAGTTCCAACGCTCTAGCGGGGGGGCGAGAGACCCAGTACTTC
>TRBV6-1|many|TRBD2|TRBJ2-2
CASSPLGGVRTGELFF
TGTGCCAGCAGCCCCCTTGGGGGGGTTCGAACCGGGGAGCTGTTTTTT